This record covers a single T cell receptor beta chain. This clone was recorded only once. This receptor's antigen is unknown. No clone much larger than this one lies a single base away; base qualities are absent. This entry belongs to a study of Ad26.COV2.S vaccination and SARS-CoV-2 variants (dated by TCRdb to the early 2020s). As for the study more broadly: Donors in the vaccine arm were drawn from COV1001, a multicentre, randomized, double-blind, placebo-controlled phase I-IIa trial testing Ad26.COV2.S in healthy adults. Investigators remained blinded to trial group allocation during experiments and outcome assessment. The TCR-sequenced set comprised approximately 30 samples: some 20 Ad26.COV2.S vaccine recipients, 5 placebo recipients and 8 SARS-CoV-2 convalescent individuals. Trial participants were randomized into five groups of five, in which low-dose or high-dose Ad26.COV2.S was given once or twice, or placebo was given on both occasions. Ad26.COV2.S was administered intramuscularly at a dose of 5x10^10 or 1x10^11 viral particles, either as one shot or as two shots given 56 days apart. TCRbeta repertoire sequencing served as the tool for gauging how specific and how broad the SARS-CoV-2-reactive T cell receptors were following Ad26.COV2.S vaccination.

Sequences SGHTA (CDR1) and FQGTGA (CDR2) are obtained from the germline V gene. The CDR3 starts with the cysteine, ends with the phenylalanine, and has 15 residues. CDR3 DNA is the only sequence kept; it has 45 bases, read in frame from the first base. Between the V and J ends, shortened by 5 bases and 4 bases respectively, the junction contains 16 bases. According to the study, the label for this sample's treatment or condition signals: approximately 18 received Ad26.COV2.S at low or high dose, single or two shots; five or six received placebo; per-sample allocation not given. Repertoires of vaccine and placebo recipients were sequenced from samples taken on day 63 after the first injection. In Cohort 1b, 25 to 30 adults aged 18-55 years were enrolled at a single site in Boston, USA, between 29 July and 7 August 2020. Ad26.COV2.S consisted of a replication-incompetent adenovirus type 26 vector by which a prefusion-stabilized SARS-CoV-2 spike protein from the original Wuhan strain was expressed.

Study-level results and caveats: The authors noted that the TCR breadth and depth analyses may have underestimated total T cell responses. Comparable non-spike TCR breadth was observed between vaccine and placebo recipients, consistent with only spike being contained in the vaccine. The study was not powered for comparison of responses between vaccine doses or regimens. Ad26.COV2.S recipients had higher spike-specific TCR breadth than placebo recipients (P = 0.0014). Substantial breadth of spike-specific CD8+ and CD4+ T cell responses was reported after vaccination.

The immunoSEQ Assay was the method used to sequence TCRbeta CDR3 regions. After extraction, genomic DNA underwent amplification by bias-controlled multiplex PCR, followed by high-throughput sequencing. The study's own analysis went as follows. To quantify the absolute abundance of every unique TCRbeta CDR3 region, sequences were collapsed and filtered. T cell fraction was estimated by normalizing TCRbeta template counts to usable DNA, with usable DNA measured through amplification of reference genes found in all nucleated cells. Repertoire TCRs were annotated as SARS-CoV-2-specific when V gene, CDR3 amino acid sequence and J gene were exactly matched to a known reactive TCR set. MIRA supplied the reference SARS-CoV-2 TCR set, which was filtered for enrichment in COVID-19-positive ImmuneCODE repertoires so that public or cross-reactive TCRs were removed. Using the MIRA antigens, annotated TCRs were further analysed by specific ORF or by position within an ORF. Depth was the summed frequency of annotated unique rearrangements, while breadth was defined as annotated unique rearrangements over total unique productive rearrangements. Group comparisons of TCR breadth used two-sided Wilcoxon rank-sum tests. Here the immuneACCESS table is served through TCRdb, limited to in-frame sequences with V and J called. Missing clones are a known gap in these copies; in checked studies unresolved V genes cover under half, and the rest lacks a known reason. V and J calls plus clone size are reproduced from that table; the DNA served to infer D and trimming. For this sample there are some 500,000 clones; about 91% appear just once. Jointly, the top ten make up approximately 2.5% of the sample.

The sequence is built from TRBV7-3 and TRBJ2-3; the D assignment is uncertain and may be TRBD1 or TRBD2, with 5 bases supporting each. The sample here was peripheral blood, taken in a trial of Ad26.COV2.S vaccine versus placebo. This receptor was obtained from a person between 18 and 65 years old who received the Ad26.COV2.S COVID-19 vaccine or a placebo. The CDR3 here reads CASSRGAGRADTQYF. The base sequence is TGTGCCAGCAGCCGTGGGGCAGGGCGGGCAGATACGCAGTATTTT.